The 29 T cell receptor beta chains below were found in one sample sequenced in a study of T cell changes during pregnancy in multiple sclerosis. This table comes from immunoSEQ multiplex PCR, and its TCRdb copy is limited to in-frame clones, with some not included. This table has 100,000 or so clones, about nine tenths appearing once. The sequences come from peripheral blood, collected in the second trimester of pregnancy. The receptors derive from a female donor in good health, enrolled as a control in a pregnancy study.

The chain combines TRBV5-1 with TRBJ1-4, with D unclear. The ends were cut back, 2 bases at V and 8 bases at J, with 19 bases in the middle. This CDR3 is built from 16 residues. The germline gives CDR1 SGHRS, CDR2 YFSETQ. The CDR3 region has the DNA TGCGCCAGCAGCTTTGGTGGCGAGGGCATTACGGAAAAACTGTTTTTT. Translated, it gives CASSFGGEGITEKLFF.

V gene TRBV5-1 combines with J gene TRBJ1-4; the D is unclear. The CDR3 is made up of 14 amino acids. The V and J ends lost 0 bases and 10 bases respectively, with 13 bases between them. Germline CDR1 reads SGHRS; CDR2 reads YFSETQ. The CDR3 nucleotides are TGCGCCAGCAGCTTGGATAGTACGGTTGGAAAACTGTTTTTT. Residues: CASSLDSTVGKLFF.

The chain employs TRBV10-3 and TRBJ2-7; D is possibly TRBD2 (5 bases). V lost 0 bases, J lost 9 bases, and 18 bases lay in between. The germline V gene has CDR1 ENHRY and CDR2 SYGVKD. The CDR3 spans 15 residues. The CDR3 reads CAISESAGPDTGQYF. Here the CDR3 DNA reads TGTGCCATCAGTGAGTCGGCGGGTCCCGATACGGGGCAGTACTTC.

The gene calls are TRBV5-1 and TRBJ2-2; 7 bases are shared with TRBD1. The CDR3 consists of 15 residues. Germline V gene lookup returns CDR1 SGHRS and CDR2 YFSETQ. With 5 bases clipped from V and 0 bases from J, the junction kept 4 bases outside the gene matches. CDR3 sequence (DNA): TGCGCCAGCAGTTACGGGACAGCGAACACCGGGGAGCTGTTTTTT. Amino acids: CASSYGTANTGELFF.

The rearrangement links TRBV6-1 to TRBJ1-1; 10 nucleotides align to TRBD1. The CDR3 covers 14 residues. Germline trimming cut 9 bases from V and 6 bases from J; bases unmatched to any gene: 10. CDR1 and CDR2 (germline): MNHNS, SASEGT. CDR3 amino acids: CASRWDRGDAEAFF. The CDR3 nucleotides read TGTGCCAGTCGTTGGGACAGGGGAGATGCTGAAGCTTTCTTT.

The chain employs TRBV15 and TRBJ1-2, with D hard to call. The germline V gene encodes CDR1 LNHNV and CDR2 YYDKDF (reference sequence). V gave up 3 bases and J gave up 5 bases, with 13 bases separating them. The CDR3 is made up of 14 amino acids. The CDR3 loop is CATSRPQAGYGYTF. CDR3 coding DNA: TGTGCCACCAGCAGGCCCCAGGCTGGTTATGGCTACACCTTC.

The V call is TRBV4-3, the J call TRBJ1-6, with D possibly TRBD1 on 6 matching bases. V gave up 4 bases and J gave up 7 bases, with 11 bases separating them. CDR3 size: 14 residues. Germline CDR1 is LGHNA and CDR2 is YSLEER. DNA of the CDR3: TGCGCCAGCAGCCCCACAGGGTGGAATTCACCCCTCCACTTT. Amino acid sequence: CASSPTGWNSPLHF.

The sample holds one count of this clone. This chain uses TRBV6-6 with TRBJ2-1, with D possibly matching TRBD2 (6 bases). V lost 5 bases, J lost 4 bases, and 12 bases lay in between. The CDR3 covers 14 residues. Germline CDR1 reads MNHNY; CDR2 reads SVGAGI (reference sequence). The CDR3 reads CASSPAAGYNEQFF. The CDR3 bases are TGTGCCAGCAGTCCCGCTGCGGGGTACAATGAGCAGTTCTTC.

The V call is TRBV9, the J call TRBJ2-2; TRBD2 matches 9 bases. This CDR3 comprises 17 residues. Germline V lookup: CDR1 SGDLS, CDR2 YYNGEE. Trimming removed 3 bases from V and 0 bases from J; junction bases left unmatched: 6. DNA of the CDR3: TGTGCCAGCAGCGGGGGTAGCGGGAGTCCGAACACCGGGGAGCTGTTTTTT. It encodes CASSGGSGSPNTGELFF.

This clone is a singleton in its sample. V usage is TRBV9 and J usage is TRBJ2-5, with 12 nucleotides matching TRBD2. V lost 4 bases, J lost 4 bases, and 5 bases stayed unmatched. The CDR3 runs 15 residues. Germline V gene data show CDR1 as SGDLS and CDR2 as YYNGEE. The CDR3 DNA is TGTGCCAGCAGCCCCAGGACTAGCGGGGTAGAGACCCAGTACTTC. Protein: CASSPRTSGVETQYF.

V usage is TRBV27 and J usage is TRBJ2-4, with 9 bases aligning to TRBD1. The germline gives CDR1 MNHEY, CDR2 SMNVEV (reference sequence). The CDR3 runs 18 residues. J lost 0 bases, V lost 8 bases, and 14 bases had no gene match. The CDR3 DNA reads TGTGCCAGCTGGCCCGGGACAGGGAGAGTGGAAGCCAAAAACATTCAGTACTTC. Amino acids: CASWPGTGRVEAKNIQYF.

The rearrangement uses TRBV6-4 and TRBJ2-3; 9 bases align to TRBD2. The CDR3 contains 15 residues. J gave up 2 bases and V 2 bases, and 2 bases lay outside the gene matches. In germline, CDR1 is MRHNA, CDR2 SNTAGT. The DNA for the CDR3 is TGTGCCAGCAGTGACCGCGGGGGGGCCACAGATACGCAGTATTTT. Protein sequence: CASSDRGGATDTQYF.

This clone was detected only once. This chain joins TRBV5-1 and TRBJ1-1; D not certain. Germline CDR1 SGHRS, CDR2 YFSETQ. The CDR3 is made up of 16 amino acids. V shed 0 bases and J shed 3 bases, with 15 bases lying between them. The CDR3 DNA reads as TGCGCCAGCAGCTTGGCCCTCTTCGGGGTTTACACTGAAGCTTTCTTT. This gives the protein CASSLALFGVYTEAFF.

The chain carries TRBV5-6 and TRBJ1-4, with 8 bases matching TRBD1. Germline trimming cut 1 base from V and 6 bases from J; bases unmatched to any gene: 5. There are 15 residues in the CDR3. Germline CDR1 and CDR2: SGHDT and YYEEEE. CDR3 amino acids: CASSLKAGGYEKLFF. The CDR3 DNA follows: TGTGCCAGCAGCTTGAAGGCAGGGGGCTATGAAAAACTGTTTTTT.

CDR3 bases: TGTGCCAGCAGCCAACAGGGAAGGGGGTTGGATGAGCAGTTCTTC. Its translation: CASSQQGRGLDEQFF. The J gene is TRBJ2-1, the V gene TRBV4-2; a weak D match, TRBD1 (6 bases). The CDR3 consists of 15 residues. Germline V gene sequence: CDR1 LGHNA, CDR2 YNFKEQ. The ends were cut back, 2 bases at V and 8 bases at J, with 16 bases in the middle.

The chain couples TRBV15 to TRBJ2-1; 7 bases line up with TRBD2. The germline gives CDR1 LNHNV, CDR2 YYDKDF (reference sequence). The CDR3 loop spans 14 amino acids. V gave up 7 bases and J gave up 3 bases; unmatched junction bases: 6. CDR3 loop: CATTAGIRYNEQFF. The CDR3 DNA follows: TGTGCCACCACAGCGGGAATACGCTACAATGAGCAGTTCTTC. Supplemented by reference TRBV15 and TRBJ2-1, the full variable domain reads DAMVIQNPRYQVTQFGKPVTLSCSQTLNHNVMYWYQQKSSQAPKLLFHYYDKDFNNEADTPDNFQSRRPNTSFCFLDIRSPGLGDTAMYLCATTAGIRYNEQFFGPGTRLTVL.

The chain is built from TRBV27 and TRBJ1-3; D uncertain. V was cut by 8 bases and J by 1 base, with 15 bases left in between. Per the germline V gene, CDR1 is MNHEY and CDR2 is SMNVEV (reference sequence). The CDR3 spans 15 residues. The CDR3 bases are TGTGCCAGCGCTAGATTACCGATATCTGGAAACACCATATATTTT. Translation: CASARLPISGNTIYF.

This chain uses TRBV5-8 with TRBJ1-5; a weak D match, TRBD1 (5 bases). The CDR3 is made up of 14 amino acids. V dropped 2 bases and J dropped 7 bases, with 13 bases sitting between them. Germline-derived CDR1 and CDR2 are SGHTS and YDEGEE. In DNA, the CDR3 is TGTGCCAGCAGCTTCGAGCAGGGTCTGCAGCCCCAGCATTTT. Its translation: CASSFEQGLQPQHF.

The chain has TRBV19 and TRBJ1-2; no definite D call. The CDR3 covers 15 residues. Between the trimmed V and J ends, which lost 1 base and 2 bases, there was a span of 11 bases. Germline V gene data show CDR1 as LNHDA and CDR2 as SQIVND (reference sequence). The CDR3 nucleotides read TGTGCCAGTAGTATAGGGCGCACCGGGAACTATGGCTACACCTTC. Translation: CASSIGRTGNYGYTF.

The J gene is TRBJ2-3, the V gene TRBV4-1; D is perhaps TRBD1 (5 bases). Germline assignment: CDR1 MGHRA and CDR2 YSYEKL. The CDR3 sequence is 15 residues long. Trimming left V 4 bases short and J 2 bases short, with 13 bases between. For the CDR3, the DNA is TGCGCCAGCAGCCGTGACAGTCCTTTCACAGATACGCAGTATTTT. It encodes CASSRDSPFTDTQYF.

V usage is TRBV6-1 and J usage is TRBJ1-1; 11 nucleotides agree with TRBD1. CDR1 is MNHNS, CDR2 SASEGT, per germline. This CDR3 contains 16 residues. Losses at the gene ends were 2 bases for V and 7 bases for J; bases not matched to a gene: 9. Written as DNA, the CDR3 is TGTGCCAGCAGTGAACGGTCGGGACAGGGGGACCTTGAAGCTTTCTTT. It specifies CASSERSGQGDLEAFF.

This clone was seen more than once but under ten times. CDR3 in DNA: TGTGCCAGCAGTGTGGGGGGTAACACTGAAGCTTTCTTT. Its translation is CASSVGGNTEAFF. This chain connects TRBV25-1 to TRBJ1-1; tentatively, D is TRBD1 (5 bases). The germline V gene has CDR1 MGHDK and CDR2 SYGVNS. CDR3 length equals 13 residues. The germline V and J ends were trimmed by 4 bases and 2 bases, with 8 bases remaining between them.

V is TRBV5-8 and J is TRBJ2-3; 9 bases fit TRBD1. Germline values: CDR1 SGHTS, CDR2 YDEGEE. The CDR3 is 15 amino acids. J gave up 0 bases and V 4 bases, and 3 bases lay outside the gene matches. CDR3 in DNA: TGTGCCAGCAGCGAGACAGGGGGTAGCACAGATACGCAGTATTTT. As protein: CASSETGGSTDTQYF.

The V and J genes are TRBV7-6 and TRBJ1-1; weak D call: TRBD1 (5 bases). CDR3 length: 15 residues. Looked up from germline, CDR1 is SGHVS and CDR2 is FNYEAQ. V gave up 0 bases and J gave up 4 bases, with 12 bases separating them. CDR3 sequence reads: CASSLAGLESTEAFF. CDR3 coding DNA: TGTGCCAGCAGCTTAGCGGGACTTGAGAGCACTGAAGCTTTCTTT.

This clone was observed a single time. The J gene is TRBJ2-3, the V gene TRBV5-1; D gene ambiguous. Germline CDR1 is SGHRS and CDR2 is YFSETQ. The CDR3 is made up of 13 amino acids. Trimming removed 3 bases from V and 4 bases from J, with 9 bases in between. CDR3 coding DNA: TGCGCCAGCAGCTCGCCCGGTTCAGATACGCAGTATTTT. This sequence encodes CASSSPGSDTQYF.

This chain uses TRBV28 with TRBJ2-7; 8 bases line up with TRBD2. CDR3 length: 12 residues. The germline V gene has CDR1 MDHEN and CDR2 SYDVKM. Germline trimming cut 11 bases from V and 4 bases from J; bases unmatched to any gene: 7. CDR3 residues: CAVAGTGYEQYF. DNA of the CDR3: TGTGCCGTAGCGGGAACTGGATACGAGCAGTACTTC. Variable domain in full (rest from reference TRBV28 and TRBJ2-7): DVKVTQSSRYLVKRTGEKVFLECVQDMDHENMFWYRQDPGLGLRLIYFSYDVKMKEKGDIPEGYSVSREKKERFSLILESASTNQTSMYLCAVAGTGYEQYFGPGTRLTVT.

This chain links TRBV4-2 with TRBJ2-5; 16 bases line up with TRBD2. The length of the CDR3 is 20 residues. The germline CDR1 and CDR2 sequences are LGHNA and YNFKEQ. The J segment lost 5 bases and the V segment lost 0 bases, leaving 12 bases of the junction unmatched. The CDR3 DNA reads TGTGCCAGCAGCCAAGAGGGACTAGCGGGGGGGCGCTTGGGCCACGAGACCCAGTACTTC. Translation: CASSQEGLAGGRLGHETQYF.

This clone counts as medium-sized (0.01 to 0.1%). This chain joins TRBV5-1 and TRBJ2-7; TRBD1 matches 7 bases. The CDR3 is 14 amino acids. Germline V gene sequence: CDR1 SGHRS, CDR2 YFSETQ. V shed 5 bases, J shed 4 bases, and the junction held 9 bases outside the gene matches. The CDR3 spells CASSSEGQPYEQYF. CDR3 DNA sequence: TGCGCCAGCAGTTCCGAGGGACAGCCTTACGAGCAGTACTTC.

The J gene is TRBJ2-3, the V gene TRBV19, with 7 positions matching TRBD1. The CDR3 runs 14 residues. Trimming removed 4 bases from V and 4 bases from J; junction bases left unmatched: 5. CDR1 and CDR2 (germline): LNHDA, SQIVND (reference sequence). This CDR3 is CASSTRQGPDTQYF. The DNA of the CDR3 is TGTGCCAGTAGTACCAGACAGGGCCCAGATACGCAGTATTTT.